A selection of T cell receptor beta chains follows, all from one sample in a study of CD8+ T cells in alopecia areata. Some clones are missing from TCRdb's copy, which holds only in-frame ones; the method was immunoSEQ multiplex PCR. Of roughly 280,000 clones in the sample, 60% are singletons; the top ten hold 0.9% to 0.95%. This specimen consisted of CD4+ T cells sorted from blood, obtained around week 53, from a patient treated with tofacitinib. The receptors stem from a human donor with alopecia areata. CDR3s include the opening cysteine and the closing phenylalanine or tryptophan. A D gene is named only where the DNA matches it firmly. Clone size is stated in some rows and not others, as once, few, many or a class when expanded.

>NA|TRBJ1-6|TRBV11-2|NA
TGTGCCAGCAGCTTATTTAGACTCGGGGCACCCCTCCACTTT
CASSLFRLGAPLHF
>TRBD1|TRBJ1-2|TRBV10-3|many
TGTGCCACTAGGGACAGGGATAACTATGGCTACACCTTC
CATRDRDNYGYTF
>TRBD2|TRBJ2-1|TRBV14|many
TGTGCCAGCAGCCGACTAGCGGGGAATGAGCAGTTCTTC
CASSRLAGNEQFF
>NA|TRBJ2-5|TRBV29-1|NA
TGCAGCGCTGAGGGGAGCCGCCGGACCCAGTACTTC
CSAEGSRRTQYF
>NA|TRBJ2-3|TRBV30|NA
TGTGCCTGGGATACGCAGTATTTT
CAWDTQYF
>NA|TRBJ2-2|TRBV2|NA
TGTGCCAGCAGACGGTACAACGCGAACACCGGGGAGCTGTTTTTT
CASRRYNANTGELFF
>NA|TRBJ2-1|TRBV30|NA
TGTGCCTGGATACGGACTAACTACAATGAGCAGTTCTTC
CAWIRTNYNEQFF
>TRBD1|TRBJ1-2|TRBV4-3|few
TGCGCCAGCAGCCAAGATCGGGGGCAGGGGGGCTATGGCTACACCTTC
CASSQDRGQGGYGYTF
>NA|TRBJ1-6|TRBV9|NA
TGTGCCAGCAGCGCGGAGACGGCGGGCTCACCCCTCCACTTT
CASSAETAGSPLHF
>NA|TRBJ2-7|TRBV7-2|few
TGTGCCAGCAGCCCGGATTCGCTACCTTACGAGCAGTACTTC
CASSPDSLPYEQYF
>NA|TRBJ2-4|TRBV30|NA
TGTGCCTGGAGCGGGTTGGACAAAAACATTCAGTACTTC
CAWSGLDKNIQYF
>NA|TRBJ2-3|TRBV5-5|many
TGTGCCAGCAGCGGGGCAATACTCCTCACAGATACGCAGTATTTT
CASSGAILLTDTQYF
>TRBD2|TRBJ2-3|TRBV5-1|NA
TGCGCCAGCAGCTTGCGGGGGGTAAGCACAGATACGCAGTATTTT
CASSLRGVSTDTQYF
>TRBD1|TRBJ1-2|TRBV7-2|NA
TGTGCCAGCAGCCTAAGACAGGGGTATGGCTACACCTTC
CASSLRQGYGYTF
>NA|TRBJ2-5|TRBV11-2|NA
TGTGCCAGCAGCACAAGTGTCAGCGGGGAGACCCAGTACTTC
CASSTSVSGETQYF
>TRBD1|TRBJ2-7|TRBV2|NA
TGTGCCAGTTCTCGTCTAGGGGGCCTCTACGAGCAGTACTTC
CASSRLGGLYEQYF
>NA|TRBJ1-2|TRBV30|NA
TGTGCCTGGAGGGAAGGACCGAGCTATGGCTACACCTTC
CAWREGPSYGYTF
>NA|TRBJ1-2|TRBV7-9|few
TGTGCCAGCAGCCTTTGGGACTATGGCTACACCTTC
CASSLWDYGYTF
>NA|TRBJ2-2|TRBV14|few
TGTGCCAGCCGCATGCAGCAGAACACCGGGGAGCTGTTTTTT
CASRMQQNTGELFF
>NA|TRBJ2-3|TRBV5-1|NA
TGCGCCAGCAGCTTTATTCCAGATACGCAGTATTTT
CASSFIPDTQYF
>TRBD1|TRBJ1-5|TRBV7-2|few
TGTGCCAGCAGAAGACAGGGGGCCAATCAGCCCCAGCATTTT
CASRRQGANQPQHF
>NA|TRBJ2-7|TRBV5-6|NA
TGTGCCAGCAGCTTGGGGCCGGGGTCTCCCTACGAGCAGTACTTC
CASSLGPGSPYEQYF
>NA|TRBJ1-5|TRBV5-1|NA
TGCGCCAGCAGAACCGAACCTGGGGGCAATCAGCCCCAGCATTTT
CASRTEPGGNQPQHF
>NA|TRBJ1-2|TRBV6-6|NA
TGTGCCAGCAGTTACGAGAGGGCGGGCTACACCTTC
CASSYERAGYTF
>NA|TRBJ2-1|TRBV29-1|NA
TGCAGCTCCCGACAGTACAATGAGCAGTTCTTC
CSSRQYNEQFF
>NA|TRBJ1-5|TRBV7-8|NA
TGTGCCAGCAGCTTAGTAGGGGGGACAAATCAGCCCCAGCATTTT
CASSLVGGTNQPQHF
>NA|TRBJ2-7|TRBV18|NA
TGTGCCAGCTCACCAAACCAGGGGTACGAGCAGTACTTC
CASSPNQGYEQYF
>NA|TRBJ2-5|TRBV30|NA
TGTGCCTGGAGCGCGGGACAGCCCAAAGAGACCCAGTACTTC
CAWSAGQPKETQYF
>NA|TRBJ2-3|TRBV15|NA
TGTGCCACCAGAGTCGACGGGCGGGGAGTCACAGATACGCAGTATTTT
CATRVDGRGVTDTQYF
>TRBD1|TRBJ1-1|TRBV6-6|few
TGTGCCAGCAGTCGGACAGGGGCTACGAACACTGAAGCTTTCTTT
CASSRTGATNTEAFF
>NA|TRBJ1-4|TRBV5-6|NA
TGTGCCAGCAGCCCGAGGAGACATGGGACGACTAATGAAAAACTGTTTTTT
CASSPRRHGTTNEKLFF
>NA|TRBJ1-2|TRBV6-5|NA
TGTGCCAGCAGTTGGCGGGGGACCTATGGCTACACCTTC
CASSWRGTYGYTF
>TRBD1|TRBJ1-2|TRBV5-1|NA
TGCGCCAGCAGTCGGGACAGACCCATTTCACGTGGCTACACCTTC
CASSRDRPISRGYTF
>NA|TRBJ2-3|TRBV7-3|NA
TGTGCCAGCAGCTTATCCCCAGGGTTCAGAGATACGCAGTATTTT
CASSLSPGFRDTQYF
>NA|TRBJ2-5|TRBV30|NA
TGTGCCTGGAGTGGCGGGACGCTTAATGCACTGACCCAGTACTTC
CAWSGGTLNALTQYF
>NA|TRBJ1-2|TRBV30|NA
TGTGCCTGGACCCTGGGGGGGTTCTATGGCTACACCTTC
CAWTLGGFYGYTF
>NA|TRBJ1-5|TRBV9|few
TGTGCCAGCAGTTCCGACAGTTACAATCAGCCCCAGCATTTT
CASSSDSYNQPQHF
>TRBD2|TRBJ2-5|TRBV5-1|NA
TGCGCCAGCAGCTTTGGAGCGGGGGGTCAAGAGACCCAGTACTTC
CASSFGAGGQETQYF
>NA|TRBJ2-7|TRBV29-1|NA
TGCAGCGTTGAAGCCACAGCCTACGAGCAGTACTTC
CSVEATAYEQYF
>NA|TRBJ1-2|TRBV5-1|NA
TGCGCCAGCAGCTTGGGCGGGACGGACAATGGCTACACCTTC
CASSLGGTDNGYTF
>NA|TRBJ1-3|TRBV2|NA
TGTGCCAGCAGGGAGAGTTCCGGAAACACCATATATTTT
CASRESSGNTIYF
>NA|TRBJ2-2|TRBV7-6|NA
TGTGCCAGCAGCTCCCTAAACACCGGGGAGCTGTTTTTT
CASSSLNTGELFF
>TRBD2|TRBJ2-3|TRBV7-3|once
TGTGCCAGCAGCTTAAGTCTAGCGGGGGCCACAGATACGCAGTATTTT
CASSLSLAGATDTQYF
>NA|TRBJ2-3|TRBV29-1|NA
TGCAGCGTTGAGAGCGCAGATACGCAGTATTTT
CSVESADTQYF
>NA|TRBJ2-5|TRBV7-3|few
TGTGCCAGCAGCTCGGGGGAGACCCAGTACTTC
CASSSGETQYF
>NA|TRBJ1-6|TRBV13|NA
TGTGCCAGCAGCCCCCCCGGGGGCCATAATTCACCCCTCCACTTT
CASSPPGGHNSPLHF
>TRBD2|TRBJ2-1|TRBV29-1|NA
TGCAGCGCCCTTACTAGCGGGGGGGTGGACAATGAGCAGTTCTTC
CSALTSGGVDNEQFF
>TRBD1|TRBJ2-7|TRBV4-1|once
TGCGCCAGCAGCCAAGATAGGGGACAGGGGGCTTCTTACGAGCAGTACTTC
CASSQDRGQGASYEQYF
>TRBD1|TRBJ1-6|TRBV5-1|few
TGCGCCAGCAGCTTGGAGGGACAGGTTTCGCCCCTCCACTTT
CASSLEGQVSPLHF
>NA|TRBJ2-4|TRBV4-3|few
TGCGCCAGCAGCCAAGACTGGCGAGGTAACAAAAACATTCAGTACTTC
CASSQDWRGNKNIQYF
>NA|TRBJ1-2|TRBV4-1|few
TGCGCCAGCCAGACCCAACAGGGTAACTATGGCTACACCTTC
CASQTQQGNYGYTF
>TRBD1|TRBJ2-7|TRBV29-1|NA
TGCAGCGTTGTGACAGGGGGGACCTACGAGCAGTACTTC
CSVVTGGTYEQYF
>TRBD1|TRBJ1-5|TRBV19|few
TGTGCCAGTAGTGTTAAAGGGACAGGAGCTTGGCAGCCCCAGCATTTT
CASSVKGTGAWQPQHF
>NA|TRBJ2-3|TRBV9|NA
TGTGCCAGCGGTGTGGGGGATACGCAGTATTTT
CASGVGDTQYF
>NA|TRBJ1-1|TRBV25-1|NA
TGTGCCAGCAGGGGGATACAGGGTACGGACACTGAAGCTTTCTTT
CASRGIQGTDTEAFF
>NA|TRBJ1-5|TRBV27|NA
TGTGCCAGCAATTTGATTAGGGGGGATCAGCCCCAGCATTTT
CASNLIRGDQPQHF
>NA|TRBJ2-3|TRBV29-1|few
TGCAGCGTGACCCGGACAGATACGCAGTATTTT
CSVTRTDTQYF
>NA|TRBJ2-7|TRBV18|NA
TGTGCCAGCTCACCCAAGGACGAGCAGTACTTC
CASSPKDEQYF
>NA|TRBJ1-5|TRBV2|NA
TGTGCCAGCACCGCACAGGTTGTCAATCAGCCCCAGCATTTT
CASTAQVVNQPQHF
>NA|TRBJ1-5|TRBV30|NA
TGTGCCTGGAGTGTTGAGGGGAACAATCAGCCCCAGCATTTT
CAWSVEGNNQPQHF